Sequencing of this TCR beta chain was carried out in a study of molecular identifiers for immune sequencing clone quantification. Ten or more counts support this clonotype. Antigen unknown. Sorting was used to obtain naive CD8 T cells (CD8+CD4-CCR7+CD45RA+). A single record per CDR3 protein comes from TCRdb applying MiXCR to the PCR reads. The sample has around 89,000 distinct CDR3 sequences, 15% to 20% seen once. In germline, CDR1 is SEHNR, CDR2 FQNEAQ (reference sequence). The CDR3 consists of 18 residues. Trimming took off 5 bases at V and 5 bases at J, with 26 bases between the two ends. Study results and caveats: Jurkat TCR RNA spiked in from one cell reportedly remained identifiable amid about a million naive cells. Barcode collisions between identical TCR molecules could shrink estimates of highly expanded clone sizes.

V is TRBV7-9 and J is TRBJ2-3; D is ambiguous. The sequenced sample was naive CD8+ T cells from blood, with Jurkat cell RNA spiked in. The subset: FACS-sorted CD8+CD4-CCR7+CD45RA+ naive T cells. This clonotype was obtained from a human donor in good health. Some libraries in this study had Jurkat cell RNA spiked in. The CDR3 sequence is CASSPISPGLLKRDTQYF. The CDR3 nucleotides are TGTGCCAGCAGCCCCATCAGCCCAGGCTTGCTAAAGCGAGATACGCAGTATTTT.